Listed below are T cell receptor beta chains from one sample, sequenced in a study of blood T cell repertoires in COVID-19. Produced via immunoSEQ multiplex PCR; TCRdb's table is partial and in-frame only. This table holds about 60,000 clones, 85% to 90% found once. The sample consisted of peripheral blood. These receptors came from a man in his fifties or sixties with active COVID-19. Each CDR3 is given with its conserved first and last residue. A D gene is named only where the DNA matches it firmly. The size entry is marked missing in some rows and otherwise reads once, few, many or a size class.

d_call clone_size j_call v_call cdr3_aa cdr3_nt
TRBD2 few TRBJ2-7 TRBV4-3 CASSQDSTSGIQYF TGCGCCAGCAGCCAAGATTCAACTAGCGGGATACAGTACTTC
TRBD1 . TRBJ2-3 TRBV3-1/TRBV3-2 CASSHHDREHTQYF TGTGCCAGCAGCCACCACGACAGGGAACATACGCAGTATTTT
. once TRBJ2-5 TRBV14 CASSQDEAPRETQYF TGTGCCAGCAGCCAAGATGAGGCTCCCCGGGAGACCCAGTACTTC
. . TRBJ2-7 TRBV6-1 CASSEALRTVSYEQYF TGTGCCAGCAGTGAAGCGCTAAGGACTGTATCCTACGAGCAGTACTTC
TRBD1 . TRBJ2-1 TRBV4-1 CASSVAGGRVNEQFF TGCGCCAGCTCGGTAGCAGGGGGCCGGGTCAATGAGCAGTTCTTC
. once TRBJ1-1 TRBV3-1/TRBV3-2 CASSLLRDTEAFF TGTGCCAGCAGCTTACTGCGGGACACTGAAGCTTTCTTT
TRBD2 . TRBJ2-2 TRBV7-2 CASSPLAGGRTGELFF TGTGCCAGCAGCCCGCTAGCGGGAGGGCGTACCGGGGAGCTGTTTTTT
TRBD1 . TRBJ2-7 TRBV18 CASSPGTVSYEQYF TGTGCCAGCTCACCAGGGACAGTCTCCTACGAGCAGTACTTC
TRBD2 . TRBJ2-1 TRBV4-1 CASSQAGGAGGRYEQFF TGCGCCAGCAGCCAAGCGGGAGGGGCGGGAGGTCGGTATGAGCAGTTCTTC
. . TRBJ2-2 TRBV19 CASSIGLNTGELFF TGTGCCAGTAGTATAGGGCTTAACACCGGGGAGCTGTTTTTT
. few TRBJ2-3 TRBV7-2 CASSLGTSTDTQYF TGTGCCAGCAGCCTAGGGACTAGCACAGATACGCAGTATTTT
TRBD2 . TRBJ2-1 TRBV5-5 CASSFFAGEGNEQFF TGTGCCAGCAGCTTCTTCGCGGGGGAAGGCAATGAGCAGTTCTTC
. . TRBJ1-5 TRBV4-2 CASSPRGIGQPQHF TGTGCCAGCAGTCCACGGGGGATTGGTCAGCCCCAGCATTTT
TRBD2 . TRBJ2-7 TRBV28 CASSTRLALGYEQYF TGTGCCAGCAGTACCCGACTAGCTCTGGGCTACGAGCAGTACTTC
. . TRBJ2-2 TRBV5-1 CASSLSGERRNTGELFF TGCGCCAGCAGCTTGTCGGGGGAACGTCGGAACACCGGGGAGCTGTTTTTT
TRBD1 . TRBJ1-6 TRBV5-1 CASSLFDRDNSPLHF TGCGCCAGCAGCTTGTTTGACAGGGATAATTCACCCCTCCACTTT
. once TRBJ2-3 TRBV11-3 CASSLNLGGRTDTQYF TGTGCCAGCAGCTTGAATCTCGGGGGACGAACAGATACGCAGTATTTT
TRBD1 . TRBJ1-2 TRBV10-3 CAINRGQGIYGYTF TGTGCCATCAACCGGGGACAGGGGATCTATGGCTACACCTTC
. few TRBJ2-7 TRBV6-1 CASSEQVDEQYF TGTGCCAGCAGTGAGCAGGTCGACGAGCAGTACTTC
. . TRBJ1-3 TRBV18 CASSRDRNTIYF TGTGCCAGCTCACGAGACAGAAACACCATATATTTT
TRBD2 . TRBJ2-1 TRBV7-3 CASSETSGRSNEQFF TGTGCCAGCAGCGAGACTAGCGGGAGGAGTAATGAGCAGTTCTTC
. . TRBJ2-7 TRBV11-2 CASSRGEPRVDEQYF TGTGCCAGCAGCCGAGGCGAACCGCGGGTGGACGAGCAGTACTTC
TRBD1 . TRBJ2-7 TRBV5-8 CASSWLTGTYEQYF TGTGCCAGCAGCTGGTTGACAGGGACCTACGAGCAGTACTTC
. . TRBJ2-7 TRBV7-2 CASLRAGGPGISEQYF TGTGCCAGTCTGCGAGCCGGGGGACCGGGGATCTCCGAGCAGTACTTC
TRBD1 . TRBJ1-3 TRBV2 CASSASRGPSGNTIYF TGTGCCAGCTCCGCGTCCAGGGGGCCCTCTGGAAACACCATATATTTT
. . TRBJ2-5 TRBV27 CASSSHSLKETQYF TGTGCCAGCAGTTCCCACTCCCTCAAAGAGACCCAGTACTTC
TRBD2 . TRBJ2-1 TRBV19 CASSSPGGFLLNEQFF TGTGCCAGTAGTAGTCCGGGAGGTTTTTTACTCAATGAGCAGTTCTTC
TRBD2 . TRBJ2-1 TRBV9 CASSVVLAGAGGEQFF TGTGCCAGCAGCGTAGTCCTAGCGGGGGCCGGCGGCGAGCAGTTCTTC
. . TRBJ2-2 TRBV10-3 CAISESLARNGELFF TGTGCCATCAGTGAGTCTTTGGCGAGGAACGGGGAGCTGTTTTTT
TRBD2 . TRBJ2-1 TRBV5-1 CASNLAGAYNEQFF TGCGCCAGCAACCTAGCGGGAGCCTACAATGAGCAGTTCTTC
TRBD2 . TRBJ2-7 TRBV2 CAIRTLTGSGGTLEYEQYF TGTGCCATCAGGACCCTTACAGGTAGCGGGGGGACTCTCGAGTACGAGCAGTACTTC
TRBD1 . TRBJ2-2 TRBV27 CASARGQGTGELFF TGTGCCAGTGCCAGGGGGCAGGGCACCGGGGAGCTGTTTTTT
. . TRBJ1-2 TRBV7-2 CASSLPTDYYGYTF TGTGCCAGCAGCTTACCGACAGACTACTATGGCTACACCTTC
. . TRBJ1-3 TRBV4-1 CASSQDRLMGGNTIYF TGCGCCAGCAGCCAAGATAGACTAATGGGGGGAAACACCATATATTTT
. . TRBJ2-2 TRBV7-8 CASSSTRNTGELFF TGTGCCAGCAGCTCGACACGGAACACCGGGGAGCTGTTTTTT
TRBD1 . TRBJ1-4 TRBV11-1 CASSDGTGHEKLFF TGTGCCAGCAGCGACGGGACAGGGCACGAAAAACTGTTTTTT
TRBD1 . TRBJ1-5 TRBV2 CASSEGTGNQPQHF TGTGCCAGCAGTGAAGGGACAGGGAATCAGCCCCAGCATTTT
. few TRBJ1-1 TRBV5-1 CASSWGDGMTEAFF TGCGCCAGCAGCTGGGGGGACGGGATGACTGAAGCTTTCTTT
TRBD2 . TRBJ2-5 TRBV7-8 CASSQPGTSGETQYF TGTGCCAGCAGTCAACCGGGGACTAGCGGAGAGACCCAGTACTTC
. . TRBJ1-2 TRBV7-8 CASSRRTTANYGYTF TGTGCCAGCAGCCGACGTACAACCGCTAACTATGGCTACACCTTC
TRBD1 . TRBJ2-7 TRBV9 CASSRTGVSSYEQYF TGTGCCAGCAGCCGTACAGGGGTAAGCTCCTACGAGCAGTACTTC
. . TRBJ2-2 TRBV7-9 CAQGSGYTGELFF TGTGCCCAAGGTTCAGGTTACACCGGGGAGCTGTTTTTT
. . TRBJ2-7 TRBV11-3 CASSQLTGYEQYF TGTGCCAGCAGCCAACTGACAGGATACGAGCAGTACTTC
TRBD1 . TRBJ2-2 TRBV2 CASIPDRGILNTGELFF TGTGCCAGCATTCCGGACAGGGGGATTTTGAACACCGGGGAGCTGTTTTTT
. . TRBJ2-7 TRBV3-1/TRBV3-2 CASSQDAEDFYEQYF TGTGCCAGCAGCCAAGACGCCGAGGACTTCTACGAGCAGTACTTC
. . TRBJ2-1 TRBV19 CASSSKIRQNSYNEQFF TGTGCCAGTAGCTCAAAAATAAGACAGAACTCCTACAATGAGCAGTTCTTC
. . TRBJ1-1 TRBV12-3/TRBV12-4 CASSLPGSEAFF TGTGCCAGCAGTTTACCAGGGTCTGAAGCTTTCTTT
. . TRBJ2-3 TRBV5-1 CASHSPGTDTQYF TGCGCCAGCCACTCCCCCGGCACAGATACGCAGTATTTT
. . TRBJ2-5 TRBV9 CASSVALGGAEETQYF TGTGCCAGCAGCGTAGCCCTAGGGGGGGCGGAGGAGACCCAGTACTTC
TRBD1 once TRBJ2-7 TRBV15 CATSPRNRGLSGQYF TGTGCCACCAGCCCGCGGAACAGGGGATTAAGTGGGCAGTACTTC
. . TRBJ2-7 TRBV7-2 CASSFQGNYEQYF TGTGCCAGCAGCTTCCAGGGAAACTACGAGCAGTACTTC
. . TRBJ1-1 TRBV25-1 CASSESQGRGTEAFF TGTGCCAGCAGTGAATCCCAGGGGAGAGGGACTGAAGCTTTCTTT
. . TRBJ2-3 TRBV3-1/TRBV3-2 CASSQYLSGDTQYF TGTGCCAGCAGCCAATATTTATCCGGAGATACGCAGTATTTT